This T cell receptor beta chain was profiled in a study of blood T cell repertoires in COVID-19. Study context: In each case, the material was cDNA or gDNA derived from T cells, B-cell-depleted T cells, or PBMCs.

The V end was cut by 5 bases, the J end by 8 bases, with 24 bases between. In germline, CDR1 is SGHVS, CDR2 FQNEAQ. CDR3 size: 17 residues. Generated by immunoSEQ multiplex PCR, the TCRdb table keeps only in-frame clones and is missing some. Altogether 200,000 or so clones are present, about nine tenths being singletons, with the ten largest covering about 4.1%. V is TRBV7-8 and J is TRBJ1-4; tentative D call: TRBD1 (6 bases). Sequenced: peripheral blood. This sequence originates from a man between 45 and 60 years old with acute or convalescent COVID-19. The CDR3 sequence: CASSRGTGGQEREKLFF. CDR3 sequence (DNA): TGTGCCAGCAGCCGAGGGACGGGGGGCCAGGAACGGGAAAAACTGTTTTTT.